The present entry profiles one T cell receptor beta chain with its context. The antigen remains undetermined. The data were taken from a study of T cell responses to AZD1222 COVID-19 vaccine. The study's findings and limits: The repertoires were collected only after the peak T cell response. Baseline antibody screening turned up just six seropositive AZD1222 recipients.

Libraries were prepared by immunoSEQ multiplex PCR; TCRdb keeps only in-frame clonotypes and omits some of them. This sample has about 120,000 clones, with roughly four fifths found just once. The germline V gene encodes CDR1 SEHNR and CDR2 FQNEAQ (reference sequence). This CDR3 spans 14 amino acids. Trimming left V 5 bases short and J 1 base short, with 11 bases between. This TCR came from an adult in good health. V gene TRBV7-9 combines with J gene TRBJ2-5; D gene unclear. Sequencing was performed on peripheral blood, taken on day 0 of AZD1222 vaccination. The CDR3 sequence: CASSPREIQETQYF. The CDR3 bases are TGTGCCAGCAGCCCCCGAGAAATCCAAGAGACCCAGTACTTC.